These 7 T cell receptor beta chains were sequenced from one sample in a study of T-cell reconstitution after alpha-beta-depleted transplantation in children. Preparation of the TCRbeta library was carried out with unique molecular identifiers. TCRdb re-called the PCR reads through MiXCR, storing one row per CDR3 protein. The sample records around 240,000 distinct CDR3 sequences, 9% to 10% being singletons. The source was PBMCs from the stem cell graft donor, collected from the stem cell graft. The receptors were sampled from a human donor who donated a stem cell graft to a child with SCID.

This clonotype was seen repeatedly, ten times or more. The CDR3 nucleotides read TGCGCCAGCAGCTTAGTAGGGACAGGGGGCACTGAAGCTTTCTTT. This translates into CASSLVGTGGTEAFF. V usage is TRBV5-1 and J usage is TRBJ1-1, with 11 bases aligning to TRBD1. This CDR3 spans 15 amino acids. Germline loops: CDR1 SGHRS, CDR2 YFSETQ. V dropped 2 bases and J dropped 4; count of bases not matched to a gene: 4.

This clonotype was seen repeatedly, ten times or more. The chain combines TRBV12-3 or TRBV12-4 with TRBJ2-2; TRBD1 aligns across 10 bases. The CDR3 contains 15 residues. The V segment lost 5 bases and the J segment 3 bases; nucleotides outside the gene matches: 3. The CDR3 is CASSGGQGYTGELFF. The CDR3 DNA follows: TGTGCCAGCAGTGGGGGACAGGGGTACACCGGGGAGCTGTTTTTT.

The table lists this clonotype with many counts. The V gene is TRBV7-6, the J gene TRBJ2-2, with D possibly TRBD1 on 7 matching bases. Germline V gives CDR1 SGHVS, CDR2 FNYEAQ. Trimming removed 4 bases at V and 1 base at J, with 13 bases between. The length of the CDR3 is 16 residues. Here the CDR3 DNA reads TGTGCCAGCAGCTCCCGTCAGGGGGGGAACACCGGGGAGCTGTTTTTT. It is translated as CASSSRQGGNTGELFF. Full variable domain (missing parts from reference TRBV7-6 and TRBJ2-2): GAGVSQSPRYKVTKRGQDVALRCDPISGHVSLYWYRQALGQGPEFLTYFNYEAQQDKSGLPNDRFSAERPEGSISTLTIQRTEQRDSAMYRCASSSRQGGNTGELFFGEGSRLTVL.

As to this clonotype: Mismatch with germline at one junction end may stem from a read error. This chain uses TRBV15 with TRBJ1-1, with 9 bases aligning to TRBD1. Germline V CDR1 and CDR2: LNHNV, YYDKDF (reference sequence). This CDR3 has 15 residues. This CDR3 is CATTRLTGGLTQAFF. The CDR3 DNA follows: TGTGCCACCACCAGATTAACAGGGGGCCTCACTCAAGCTTTCTTT. The full variable domain, with the rest looked up from reference TRBV15 and TRBJ1-1, is DAMVIQNPRYQVTQFGKPVTLSCSQTLNHNVMYWYQQKSSQAPKLLFHYYDKDFNNEADTPDNFQSRRPNTSFCFLDIRSPGLGDTAMYLCATTRLTGGLTQAFFGQGTRLTVV.

This clonotype was counted ten times or more. This chain links TRBV25-1 with TRBJ1-2; TRBD1 might be the D (6 bases). The germline V and J ends were trimmed by 0 bases and 2 bases, with 7 bases remaining between them. CDR1 MGHDK and CDR2 SYGVNS come from the germline V gene. This CDR3 region has 14 residues. The CDR3, as DNA: TGTGCCAGCAGTGAATACCAGGGGAACTATGGCTACACCTTC. Translating it yields CASSEYQGNYGYTF.

This clonotype has only a few counts. This chain links TRBV18 with TRBJ1-1, with D possibly matching TRBD1 (5 bases). CDR1 is KGHSH and CDR2 is LQKENI in the germline V gene. The V end lost 3 bases, the J end lost 4 bases, and 12 bases lay between the germline ends. CDR3 length: 14 amino acids. In DNA, the CDR3 is TGTGCCAGCTCACCGCTTCAGGGTATCACTGAAGCTTTCTTT. This translates into CASSPLQGITEAFF.

This clonotype was observed at least ten times. The chain employs TRBV2 and TRBJ1-2; TRBD1 aligns across 10 bases. The V segment lost 9 bases and the J segment 5 bases; nucleotides outside the gene matches: 6. In germline, CDR1 is SNHLY, CDR2 FYNNEI. The CDR3 loop spans 13 amino acids. CDR3 sequence (DNA): TGTGCCAGAGCTGGGACAGGGGTTTATGGCTACACCTTC. Its translation is CARAGTGVYGYTF. Looking up the rest from reference TRBV2 and TRBJ1-2 gives the full variable domain: EPEVTQTPSHQVTQMGQEVILRCVPISNHLYFYWYRQILGQKVEFLVSFYNNEISEKSEIFDDQFSVERPDGSNFTLKIRSTKLEDSAMYFCARAGTGVYGYTFGSGTRLTVV.